The 9 T cell receptor beta chains given below trace back to one sample, sequenced in a study of blood T cell repertoires in COVID-19. The assay was immunoSEQ multiplex PCR, and TCRdb's table has in-frame clones only and misses some. This sample yields about 230,000 clones, of which around four fifths are seen a single time; more than 25% belongs to the top ten. The specimen sequenced was peripheral blood. These receptors all come from a man aged 35 to 55 with acute or convalescent COVID-19.

V is TRBV5-1 and J is TRBJ2-1; TRBD2 might be the D (5 bases). Trimming stripped 0 bases from V and 3 bases from J, with 13 bases between. Germline values: CDR1 SGHRS, CDR2 YFSETQ. The CDR3 loop spans 16 amino acids. CDR3 bases: TGCGCCAGCAGCTTGGGAGGGTCCCACTACTACAATGAGCAGTTCTTC. This gives the protein CASSLGGSHYYNEQFF.

This chain links TRBV5-1 with TRBJ2-3, with D possibly matching TRBD2 (6 bases). Germline loops: CDR1 SGHRS, CDR2 YFSETQ. CDR3 size: 15 residues. V shed 0 bases and J shed 2 bases, with 10 bases lying between them. The CDR3 DNA reads TGCGCCAGCAGCTTGGTGGGGGGAGACACAGATACGCAGTATTTT. This sequence encodes CASSLVGGDTDTQYF.

CDR3 DNA: TGTGCCAGCAAAGGTGCGGCGGGAAGGAACACCGGGGAGCTGTTTTTT. Its translation: CASKGAAGRNTGELFF. The chain employs TRBV6-6 and TRBJ2-2; D is possibly TRBD2 (6 bases). Germline CDR1 reads MNHNY; CDR2 reads SVGAGI (reference sequence). The CDR3 runs to 16 residues. V lost 7 bases to trimming and J lost 1 base, with 16 bases between them.

V is TRBV27 and J is TRBJ2-2, with D perhaps TRBD2 (5 bases). Germline V CDR1 and CDR2: MNHEY, SMNVEV (reference sequence). Between the trimmed V and J ends, which lost 8 bases and 5 bases, there was a span of 18 bases. CDR3 length equals 15 residues. The CDR3 sequence is CASSTDWLGTGELFF. CDR3 coding DNA: TGTGCCAGCTCGACGGACTGGCTGGGAACCGGGGAGCTGTTTTTT.

The J gene is TRBJ1-1, the V gene TRBV19; 9 positions agree with TRBD1. This CDR3 spans 14 amino acids. The trim removed 4 bases at V and 1 base at J, leaving 1 base unmatched. Germline assignment: CDR1 LNHDA and CDR2 SQIVND (reference sequence). CDR3 in amino acids: CASSTGQGNTEAFF. DNA of the CDR3: TGTGCCAGTAGTACGGGACAGGGGAACACTGAAGCTTTCTTT.

The count of this clone is one. The chain employs TRBV30 and TRBJ1-2; 12 bases are shared with TRBD1. The CDR3 covers 14 residues. CDR1 and CDR2 from the germline V gene are GTSNPN and SVGIG (reference sequence). Losses at the gene ends were 2 bases for V and 7 bases for J; bases not matched to a gene: 5. The CDR3 protein is CAWSWGQGASGYTF. As DNA, the CDR3 is TGTGCCTGGAGTTGGGGACAGGGGGCGTCTGGCTACACCTTC.

This chain connects TRBV7-2 to TRBJ1-3; maybe TRBD1 (6 bases). Germline V gene sequence: CDR1 SGHTA, CDR2 FQGNSA. V was shortened by 5 bases and J by 2 bases, with 16 bases between the two germline ends. The CDR3 totals 16 residues. The CDR3 spells CASSPPAGAAGNTIYF. In DNA form, the CDR3 reads TGTGCCAGCAGCCCCCCGGCGGGGGCTGCTGGAAACACCATATATTTT.

The chain joins TRBV6-4 to TRBJ1-5, with a weak D call TRBD1 (6 bases). This CDR3 contains 14 residues. Germline CDR1 MRHNA, CDR2 SNTAGT. Trimming pared 4 bases from V and 6 bases from J, leaving 13 bases between. The CDR3 loop is CASSVFRGSQPQHF. CDR3 DNA sequence: TGTGCCAGCAGTGTTTTTAGGGGGAGTCAGCCCCAGCATTTT.

On this clone: This same CDR3 is encoded by further DNA sequences in the sample. V gene TRBV7-9 combines with J gene TRBJ2-3; 12 nucleotides line up with TRBD2. V was clipped by 5 bases and J by 5 bases; unmatched bases: 5. The CDR3 runs 15 residues. Germline assignment: CDR1 SEHNR and CDR2 FQNEAQ (reference sequence). CDR3 nucleotide sequence: TGTGCCAGCAGCCCCCCGGGACTAGCGGGAGATACGCAGTATTTT. Translating it yields CASSPPGLAGDTQYF. Using reference TRBV7-9 and TRBJ2-3 for the parts outside the CDR3, the full variable domain is DTGVSQNPRHKITKRGQNVTFRCDPISEHNRLYWYRQTLGQGPEFLTYFQNEAQLEKSRLLSDRFSAERPKGSFSTLEIQRTEQGDSAMYLCASSPPGLAGDTQYFGPGTRLTVL.